These T cell receptor beta chains were read from a single sample in a study of pediatric ulcerative colitis. TCRdb's table, derived via immunoSEQ multiplex PCR, lists solely in-frame clones and lacks some. Of around 13,000 clones listed, around 77% were seen once; the top ten hold approximately 4.2%. Input material: gut tissue. These TCRs come from a boy younger than 18 who was a control in a study of pediatric ulcerative colitis. Both conserved end residues are part of each CDR3. D genes are given only for firm matches. Clone size is given for some rows only: seen once, a few or many times, or a class if the clone is expanded.

- - TRBJ1-1 TRBV29-1 TGCAGCGTAGTACCGGGGTCTAACACTGAAGCTTTCTTT CSVVPGSNTEAFF
- - TRBJ1-2 TRBV7-5 TGTGCCAGAAGCCCCGGGAGGGTGGAAGGCTACACCTTC CARSPGRVEGYTF
- - TRBJ2-2 TRBV6-4 TGTGCCAGCAGCCACGGGGACTCCGGGGAGCTGTTTTTT CASSHGDSGELFF
- - TRBJ2-5 TRBV5-4 TGTGCCAGCACTTTGGGACCTCAAGAGACCCAGTACTTC CASTLGPQETQYF
- once TRBJ2-2 TRBV7-8 TGTGCCAGCAGCTTAGTCACAGGGAGGAACACCGGGGAGCTGTTTTTT CASSLVTGRNTGELFF
TRBD2 - TRBJ2-1 TRBV7-6 TGTGCCAGCAGCTTAGTGGCTAGCGGGGATAGCTCCTACAATGAGCAGTTCTTC CASSLVASGDSSYNEQFF
- - TRBJ2-3 TRBV2 TGTGCCAGCAGTGACCGGAGATGGGGCACAGATACGCAGTATTTT CASSDRRWGTDTQYF
- - TRBJ2-5 TRBV4-2 TGTGCCAGCAGCCAAGATTCGAGAGGTGGGATCAGGACCCAGTACTTC CASSQDSRGGIRTQYF
TRBD2 - TRBJ2-7 TRBV6-5 TGTGCCAGCAGTTCCGGACTAGCGGGCTCCTACGAGCAGTACTTC CASSSGLAGSYEQYF
- - TRBJ1-2 TRBV7-6 TGTGCCAGCAGGCCACGGGCAGGGGCGAATCATGGCTACACCTTC CASRPRAGANHGYTF
- - TRBJ1-5 TRBV19 TGTGCCAGTAGTATACGCACCGGGGGCAATCAGCCCCAGCATTTT CASSIRTGGNQPQHF
TRBD1 - TRBJ1-5 TRBV25-1 TGTGCCAGCAGTGGATCGGACAGGGGGTATAGCAATCAGCCCCAGCATTTT CASSGSDRGYSNQPQHF
TRBD2 - TRBJ2-5 TRBV18 TGTGCCAGCTCACGTTTTTCCGGGACTAGCGGGCCAAGCCAAGAGACCCAGTACTTC CASSRFSGTSGPSQETQYF
TRBD1 - TRBJ2-7 TRBV30 TGTGCCTGGAGGGGACAGACCTTACACTACGAGCAGTACTTC CAWRGQTLHYEQYF
TRBD1 - TRBJ1-3 TRBV14 TGTGCCAGCAGCCAACACGGACAGGGGGCTGGAAACACCATATATTTT CASSQHGQGAGNTIYF
- - TRBJ2-2 TRBV25-1 TGTGCCAGCAGTCGGAGGGAGGCGAACACCGGGGAGCTGTTTTTT CASSRREANTGELFF
TRBD1 - TRBJ1-1 TRBV18 TGTGCCAGCTCACAGAGTCAGGGGGGAACCACTGAAGCTTTCTTT CASSQSQGGTTEAFF
- - TRBJ2-1 TRBV27 TGTGCCAGCAGTTTTATCGGCGGGACCTCACCCAATGAGCAGTTCTTC CASSFIGGTSPNEQFF
- - TRBJ2-3 TRBV27 TGTGCCAGCAGTTTCCTCCGGGGTATGAGCACAGATACGCAGTATTTT CASSFLRGMSTDTQYF
TRBD1 - TRBJ1-1 TRBV9 TGTGCCAGCAGCCCCACCGGGACAGGGGTGGACACTGAAGCTTTCTTT CASSPTGTGVDTEAFF
- - TRBJ1-5 TRBV2 TGTGCCAGCAGTGAGGAAAGGCACAATCAGCCCCAGCATTTT CASSEERHNQPQHF
- - TRBJ1-2 TRBV6-4 TGTGCCAGCAGGGGAGGCACAGGGCGGAGTGGCTACACCTTC CASRGGTGRSGYTF
TRBD2 - TRBJ2-1 TRBV27 TGTGCCAGCAGGCGGGAGGGCGGGTATGAGCAGTTCTTC CASRREGGYEQFF
TRBD1 - TRBJ2-7 TRBV27 TGTGCCAGCAGCCACCAAACCCCGGGACAGGGGCGGGGGACCTACGAGCAGTACTTC CASSHQTPGQGRGTYEQYF
- - TRBJ2-5 TRBV5-4 TGTGCCAGCAGCGAAACAGGGAGGGGGCAAGAGACCCAGTACTTC CASSETGRGQETQYF
- - TRBJ1-2 TRBV27 TGTGCCAGCAGTTTGAGACCTAACTATGGCTACACCTTC CASSLRPNYGYTF
TRBD2 few TRBJ2-7 TRBV5-1 TGCGCCAGCAGCTTACTAGCGGGAGGGCCTCCCGAGCAGTACTTC CASSLLAGGPPEQYF
- - TRBJ2-7 TRBV6-6 TGTGCCAGCAGTTACCGCAGGGGAATCAACGAGCAGTACTTC CASSYRRGINEQYF
- - TRBJ1-1 TRBV6-6 TGTGCCAGCAGTTACAGGGTGAACACTGAAGCTTTCTTT CASSYRVNTEAFF
TRBD2 - TRBJ2-5 TRBV19 TGTGCCAGTAGCGGATACGTGGCTAGCGGACAAGAGACCCAGTACTTC CASSGYVASGQETQYF
TRBD2 - TRBJ2-3 TRBV2 TGTGCCAGCAGTGACCCCGGACTAGCGGGGGCAGATACGCAGTATTTT CASSDPGLAGADTQYF
TRBD1 few TRBJ1-2 TRBV5-1 TGCGCCAGCAGCAGACGGGACAGGGTCTATGGCTACACCTTC CASSRRDRVYGYTF
- - TRBJ2-1 TRBV18 TGTGCCAGCTCACCTTTACAGGGGGGGGACAATGAGCAGTTCTTC CASSPLQGGDNEQFF
- - TRBJ1-4 TRBV29-1 TGCAGCGTTGAATCAGGTCAGGGAAGAGAAAAACTGTTTTTT CSVESGQGREKLFF
TRBD1 - TRBJ1-2 TRBV5-1 TGCGCCAGCAGCTTACCGGGACAGGGGAAAATCTATGGCTACACCTTC CASSLPGQGKIYGYTF
- - TRBJ1-1 TRBV5-1 TGCGCCAGCAGCTTTGGGGGGCCGACTGAAGCTTTCTTT CASSFGGPTEAFF
- - TRBJ1-1 TRBV7-9 TGTGCCAGCAGCTCCGGGGTGAACACTGAAGCTTTCTTT CASSSGVNTEAFF
- medium-sized TRBJ1-5 TRBV2 TGTGCCAGCAGTGAGGGGGTAAATCAGCCCCAGCATTTT CASSEGVNQPQHF
- - TRBJ2-5 TRBV7-2 TGTGCCAGCAGCTTATTTCCAAGTATACAGGCCCAAGAGACCCAGTACTTC CASSLFPSIQAQETQYF
TRBD1 - TRBJ1-1 TRBV28 TGTGCCAGCAGTTCATATGACAGGGGAATGAACACTGAAGCTTTCTTT CASSSYDRGMNTEAFF
- - TRBJ2-7 TRBV5-4 TGTGCCAGCAGCTTGACGGGGACGTACGAGCAGTACTTC CASSLTGTYEQYF
- - TRBJ2-2 TRBV12-5 TGTGCTAGTGGTTTGGTACTGACCGATGCCGGGGAGCTGTTTTTT CASGLVLTDAGELFF